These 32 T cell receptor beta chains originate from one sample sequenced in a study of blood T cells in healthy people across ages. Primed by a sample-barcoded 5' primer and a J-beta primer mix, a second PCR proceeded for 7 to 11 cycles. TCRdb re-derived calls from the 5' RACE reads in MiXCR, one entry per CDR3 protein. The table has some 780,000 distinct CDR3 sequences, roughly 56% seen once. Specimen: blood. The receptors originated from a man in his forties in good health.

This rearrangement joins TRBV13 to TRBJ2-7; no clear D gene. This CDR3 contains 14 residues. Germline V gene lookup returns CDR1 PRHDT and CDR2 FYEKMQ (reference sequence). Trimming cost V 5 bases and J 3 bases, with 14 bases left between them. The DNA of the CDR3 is TGTGCCAGCAGCGCCCGGACGGAAGGCTACGAGCAGTACTTC. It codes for CASSARTEGYEQYF.

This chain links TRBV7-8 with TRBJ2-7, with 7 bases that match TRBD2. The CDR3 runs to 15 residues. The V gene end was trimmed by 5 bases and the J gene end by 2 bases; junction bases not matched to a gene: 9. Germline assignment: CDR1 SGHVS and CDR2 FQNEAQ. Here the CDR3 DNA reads TGTGCCAGCAGCCCCGGTACTAGCGCGACCTACGAGCAGTACTTC. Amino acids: CASSPGTSATYEQYF.

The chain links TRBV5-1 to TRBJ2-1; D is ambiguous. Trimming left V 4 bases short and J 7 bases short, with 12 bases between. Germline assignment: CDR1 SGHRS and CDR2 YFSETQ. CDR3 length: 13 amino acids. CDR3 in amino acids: CASSQTAGNEQFF. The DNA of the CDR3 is TGCGCCAGCAGCCAAACGGCTGGGAATGAGCAGTTCTTC.

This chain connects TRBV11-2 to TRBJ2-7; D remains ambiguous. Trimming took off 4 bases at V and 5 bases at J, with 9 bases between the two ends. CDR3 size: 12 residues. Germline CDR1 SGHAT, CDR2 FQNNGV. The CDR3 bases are TGTGCCAGCAGCTCCTCGATCCACGAGCAGTACTTC. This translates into CASSSSIHEQYF.

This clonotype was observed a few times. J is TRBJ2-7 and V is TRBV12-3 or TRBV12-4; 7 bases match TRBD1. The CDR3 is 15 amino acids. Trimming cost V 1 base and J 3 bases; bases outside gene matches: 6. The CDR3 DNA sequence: TGTGCCAGCAGTTTAGGGCGAGGGGGCCTCTACGAGCAGTACTTC. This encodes CASSLGRGGLYEQYF.

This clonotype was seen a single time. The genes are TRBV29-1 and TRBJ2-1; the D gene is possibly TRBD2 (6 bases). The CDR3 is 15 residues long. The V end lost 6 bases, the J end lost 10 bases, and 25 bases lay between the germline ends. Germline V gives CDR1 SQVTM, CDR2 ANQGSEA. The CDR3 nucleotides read TGCAGCGTGGTGTTTATGACTAGTCCCGCACACGAGCAGTTCTTC. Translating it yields CSVVFMTSPAHEQFF.

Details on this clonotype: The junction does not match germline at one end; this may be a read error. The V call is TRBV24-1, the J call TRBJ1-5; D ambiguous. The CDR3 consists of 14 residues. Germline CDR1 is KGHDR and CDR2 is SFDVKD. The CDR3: CAASEGLGNQPQHF. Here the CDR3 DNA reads TGTGCCGCCAGTGAGGGTTTAGGCAATCAGCCCCAGCATTTT.

The CDR3 nucleotides are TGTGCCAGCGCCAGGGGAAGTGGGCCCACAGATACGCAGTATTTT. Translation gives CASARGSGPTDTQYF. This rearrangement joins TRBV2 to TRBJ2-3; tentative D call: TRBD1 (6 bases). Trimming took 8 bases from V and 2 from J, leaving 17 bases between them. CDR3 length: 15 residues. CDR1 and CDR2 from the germline V gene are SNHLY and FYNNEI. Full variable domain (missing parts from reference TRBV2 and TRBJ2-3): EPEVTQTPSHQVTQMGQEVILRCVPISNHLYFYWYRQILGQKVEFLVSFYNNEISEKSEIFDDQFSVERPDGSNFTLKIRSTKLEDSAMYFCASARGSGPTDTQYFGPGTRLTVL.

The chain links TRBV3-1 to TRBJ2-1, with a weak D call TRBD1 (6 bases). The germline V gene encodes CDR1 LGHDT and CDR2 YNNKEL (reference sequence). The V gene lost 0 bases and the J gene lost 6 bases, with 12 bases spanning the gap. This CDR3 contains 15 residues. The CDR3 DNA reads TGTGCCAGCAGCCAAGATCTTTCCAGGGGCAATGAGCAGTTCTTC. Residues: CASSQDLSRGNEQFF.

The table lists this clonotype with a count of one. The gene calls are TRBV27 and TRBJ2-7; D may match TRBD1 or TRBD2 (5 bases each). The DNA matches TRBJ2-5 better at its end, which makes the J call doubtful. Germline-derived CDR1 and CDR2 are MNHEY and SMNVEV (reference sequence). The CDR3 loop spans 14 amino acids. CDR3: CASSAEGMPETQYF. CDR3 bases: TGTGCCAGCAGTGCAGAGGGGATGCCGGAGACCCAGTACTTC.

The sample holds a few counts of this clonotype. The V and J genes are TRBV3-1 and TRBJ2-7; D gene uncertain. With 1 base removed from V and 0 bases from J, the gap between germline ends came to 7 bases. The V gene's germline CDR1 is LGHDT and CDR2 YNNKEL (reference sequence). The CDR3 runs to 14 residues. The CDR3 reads CASSQGLNSYEQYF. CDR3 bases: TGTGCCAGCAGCCAAGGTCTAAACTCCTACGAGCAGTACTTC.

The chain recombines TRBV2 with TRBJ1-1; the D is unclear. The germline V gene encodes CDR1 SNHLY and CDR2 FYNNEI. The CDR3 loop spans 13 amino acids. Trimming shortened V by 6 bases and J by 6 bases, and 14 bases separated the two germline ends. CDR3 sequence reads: CASRVGSVAEAFF. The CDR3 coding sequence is TGTGCCAGCAGAGTCGGTAGTGTTGCTGAAGCTTTCTTT.

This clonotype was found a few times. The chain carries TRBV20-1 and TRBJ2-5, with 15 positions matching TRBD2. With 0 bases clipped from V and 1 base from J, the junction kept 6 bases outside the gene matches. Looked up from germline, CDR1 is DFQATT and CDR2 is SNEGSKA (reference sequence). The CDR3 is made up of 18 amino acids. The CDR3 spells CSARDLGTSGGIQETQYF. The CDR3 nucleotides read TGCAGTGCTAGAGATCTGGGGACTAGCGGGGGGATCCAAGAGACCCAGTACTTC.

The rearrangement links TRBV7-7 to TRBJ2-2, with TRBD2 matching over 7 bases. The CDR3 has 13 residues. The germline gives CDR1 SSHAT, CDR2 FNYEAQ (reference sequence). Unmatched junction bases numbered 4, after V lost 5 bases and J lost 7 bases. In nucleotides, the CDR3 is TGTGCCAGCAGCCGAACGGGGGGCGGGGAGCTGTTTTTT. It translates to CASSRTGGGELFF. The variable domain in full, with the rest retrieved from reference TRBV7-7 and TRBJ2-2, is GAGVSQSPRYKVTKRGQDVTLRCDPISSHATLYWYQQALGQGPEFLTYFNYEAQPDKSGLPSDRFSAERPEGSISTLTIQRTEQRDSAMYRCASSRTGGGELFFGEGSRLTVL.

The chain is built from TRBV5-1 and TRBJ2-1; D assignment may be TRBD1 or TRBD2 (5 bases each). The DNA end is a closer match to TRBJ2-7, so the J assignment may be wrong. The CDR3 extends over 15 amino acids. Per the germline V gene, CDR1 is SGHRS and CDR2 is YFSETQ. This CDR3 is CASSLAGTTYNEQYF. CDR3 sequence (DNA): TGCGCCAGCAGCTTAGCCGGGACGACCTACAATGAGCAGTACTTC.

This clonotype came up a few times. The CDR3 coding sequence is TGTGCCAGCAGTTCCGTCTTGGGTCGTGGGGATGAGCAGTTCTTC. Encoded protein: CASSSVLGRGDEQFF. The chain is built from TRBV6-2 or TRBV6-3 and TRBJ2-1; D gene unclear. Germline V gene data show CDR1 as MNHEY and CDR2 as SVGEGT. The CDR3 is 15 residues long. The ends were cut back, 4 bases at V and 8 bases at J, with 18 bases in the middle.

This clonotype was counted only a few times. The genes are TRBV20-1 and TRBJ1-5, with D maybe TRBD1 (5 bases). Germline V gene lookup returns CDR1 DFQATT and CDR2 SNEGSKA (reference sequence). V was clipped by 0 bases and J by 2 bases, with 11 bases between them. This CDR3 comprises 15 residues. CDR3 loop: CSARESGVRNQPQHF. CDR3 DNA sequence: TGCAGTGCTAGAGAATCGGGGGTACGCAATCAGCCCCAGCATTTT.

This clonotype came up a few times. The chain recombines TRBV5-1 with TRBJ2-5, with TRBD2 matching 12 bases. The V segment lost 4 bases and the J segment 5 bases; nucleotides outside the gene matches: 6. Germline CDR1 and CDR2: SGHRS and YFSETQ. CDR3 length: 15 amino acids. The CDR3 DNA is TGCGCCAGCAGCCCCGGGACTAGCGGGTTGGAGACCCAGTACTTC. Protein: CASSPGTSGLETQYF.

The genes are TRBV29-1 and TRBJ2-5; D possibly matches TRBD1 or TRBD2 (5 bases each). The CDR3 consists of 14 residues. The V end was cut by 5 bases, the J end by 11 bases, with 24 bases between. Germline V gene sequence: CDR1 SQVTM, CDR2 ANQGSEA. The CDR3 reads CSVHWKGTYNEQYF. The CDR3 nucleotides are TGCAGCGTTCACTGGAAGGGGACCTACAATGAGCAGTACTTC.

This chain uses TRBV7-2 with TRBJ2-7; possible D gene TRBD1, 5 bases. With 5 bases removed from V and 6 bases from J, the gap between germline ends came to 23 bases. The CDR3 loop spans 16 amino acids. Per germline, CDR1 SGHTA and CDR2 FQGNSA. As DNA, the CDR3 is TGTGCCAGCAGCCTCCGTAGGTTGGCAGGGTCGTCCGAGCAGTACTTC. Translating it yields CASSLRRLAGSSEQYF.

The CDR3 loop reads CASSQGRARAYEQYF. CDR3 sequence (DNA): TGTGCCAGCAGCCAAGGACGAGCCCGAGCCTACGAGCAGTACTTC. The rearrangement joins TRBV4-2 to TRBJ2-7; no reliable D call. This CDR3 spans 15 amino acids. Germline assignment: CDR1 LGHNA and CDR2 YNFKEQ. Trimming took 1 base from V and 2 from J, leaving 12 bases between them.

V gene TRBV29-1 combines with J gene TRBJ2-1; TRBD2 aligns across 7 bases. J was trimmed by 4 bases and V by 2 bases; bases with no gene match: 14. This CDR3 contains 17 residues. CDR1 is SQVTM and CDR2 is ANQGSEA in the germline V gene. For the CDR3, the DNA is TGCAGCGTTGAAAAGTTAGTAGCGGGTGCGTCGTACAATGAGCAGTTCTTC. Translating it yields CSVEKLVAGASYNEQFF.

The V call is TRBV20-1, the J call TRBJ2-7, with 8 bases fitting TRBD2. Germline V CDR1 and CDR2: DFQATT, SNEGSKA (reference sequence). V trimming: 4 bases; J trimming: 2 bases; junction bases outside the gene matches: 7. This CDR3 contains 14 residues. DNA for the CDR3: TGCAGTGCTATGGCTAGCGGGTTACCCTACGAGCAGTACTTC. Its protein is CSAMASGLPYEQYF.

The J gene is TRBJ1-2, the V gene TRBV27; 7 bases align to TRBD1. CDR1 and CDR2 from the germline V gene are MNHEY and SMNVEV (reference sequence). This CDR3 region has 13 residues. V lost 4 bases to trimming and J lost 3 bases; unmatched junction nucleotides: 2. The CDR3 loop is CASSSGQHYGYTF. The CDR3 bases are TGTGCCAGCAGTTCGGGACAGCACTATGGCTACACCTTC.

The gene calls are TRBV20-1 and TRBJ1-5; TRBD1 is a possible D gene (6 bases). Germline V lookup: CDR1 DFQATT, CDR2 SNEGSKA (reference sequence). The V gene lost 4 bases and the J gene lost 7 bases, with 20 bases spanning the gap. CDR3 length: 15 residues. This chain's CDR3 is CSAIVGRRDKQPQHF. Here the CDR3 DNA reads TGCAGTGCTATAGTGGGAAGGAGGGACAAGCAGCCCCAGCATTTT.

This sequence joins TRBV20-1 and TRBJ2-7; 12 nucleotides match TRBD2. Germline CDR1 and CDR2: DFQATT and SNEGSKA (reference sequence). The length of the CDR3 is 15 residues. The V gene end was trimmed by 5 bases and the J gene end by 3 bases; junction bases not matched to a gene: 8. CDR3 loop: CSAPGTSGLGYEQYF. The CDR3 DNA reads TGCAGTGCTCCCGGGACTAGCGGGCTAGGCTACGAGCAGTACTTC.

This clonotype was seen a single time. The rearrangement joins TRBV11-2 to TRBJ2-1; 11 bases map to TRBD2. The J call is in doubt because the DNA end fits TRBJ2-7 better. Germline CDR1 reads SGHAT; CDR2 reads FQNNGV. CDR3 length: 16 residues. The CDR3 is CASSSLAGGSYNEQYF. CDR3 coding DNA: TGTGCCAGCAGCTCCCTAGCGGGGGGCTCCTACAATGAGCAGTACTTC.

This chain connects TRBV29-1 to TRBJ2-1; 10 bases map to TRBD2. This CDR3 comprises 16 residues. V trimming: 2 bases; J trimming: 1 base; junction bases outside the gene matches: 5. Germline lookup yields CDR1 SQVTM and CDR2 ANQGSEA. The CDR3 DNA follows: TGCAGCGTTGAAAGCGGGGGGGCGGATTCCTACAATGAGCAGTTCTTC. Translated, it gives CSVESGGADSYNEQFF.

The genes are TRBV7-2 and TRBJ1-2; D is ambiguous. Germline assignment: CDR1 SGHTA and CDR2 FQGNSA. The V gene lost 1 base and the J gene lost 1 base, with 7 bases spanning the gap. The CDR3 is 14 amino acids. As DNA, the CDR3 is TGTGCCAGCAGCTTAGACAGTCTTAACTATGGCTACACCTTC. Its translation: CASSLDSLNYGYTF.

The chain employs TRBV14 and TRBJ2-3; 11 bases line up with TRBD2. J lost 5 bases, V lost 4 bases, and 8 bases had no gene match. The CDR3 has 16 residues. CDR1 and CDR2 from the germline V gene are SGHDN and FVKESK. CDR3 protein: CASSRRLAGHEDTQYF. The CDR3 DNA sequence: TGTGCCAGCAGCCGGAGACTAGCGGGACATGAAGATACGCAGTATTTT.

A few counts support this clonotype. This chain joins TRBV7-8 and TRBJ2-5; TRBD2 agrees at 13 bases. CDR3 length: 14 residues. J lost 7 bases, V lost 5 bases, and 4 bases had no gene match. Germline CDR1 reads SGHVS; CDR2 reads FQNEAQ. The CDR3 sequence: CASSPRTSGGTQYF. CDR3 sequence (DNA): TGTGCCAGCAGCCCCCGGACTAGCGGGGGGACCCAGTACTTC.

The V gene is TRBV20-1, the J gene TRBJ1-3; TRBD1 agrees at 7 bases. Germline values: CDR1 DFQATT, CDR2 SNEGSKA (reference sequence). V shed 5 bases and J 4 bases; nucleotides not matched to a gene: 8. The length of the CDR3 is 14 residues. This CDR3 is CSAQTGREGNTIYF. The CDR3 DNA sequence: TGCAGTGCTCAGACAGGGAGAGAGGGAAACACCATATATTTT.